Below are 29 T cell receptor beta chains sequenced from a single sample in a study of post-analysis software for immune sequencing data. Findings and caveats of the study: The five TRBV segments detected at higher frequency in patients than in controls included TRBV5-6, TRBV5-1 and TRBV20-1.

These receptors lack a known antigen. Built from TCR beta cDNA, the libraries had unique molecular identifiers in them. TCRdb reprocessed the PCR reads via MiXCR and lists one record per CDR3 protein. Counted here are 500,000 to 600,000 distinct CDR3 sequences, 44% occurring once; the ten biggest clones make up more than 1.5%. The sample comprised blood. These receptors all stem from a girl aged 5-17 years with multiple sclerosis.

Ten or more counts support this clonotype. V is TRBV20-1 and J is TRBJ2-7; 8 bases agree with TRBD1. Germline trimming cut 6 bases from V and 3 bases from J; bases unmatched to any gene: 10. CDR3 size: 14 residues. CDR1 DFQATT and CDR2 SNEGSKA come from the germline V gene (reference sequence). CDR3 DNA: TGCAGTGCCCTAACCCAGGGGGCCCACTACGAGCAGTACTTC. This encodes CSALTQGAHYEQYF.

This clonotype was seen just once. The chain carries TRBV29-1 and TRBJ2-5; perhaps TRBD2 as D (6 bases). The germline V gene encodes CDR1 SQVTM and CDR2 ANQGSEA. CDR3 length: 13 amino acids. The V and J ends lost 6 bases and 11 bases respectively, with 22 bases between them. The CDR3 protein is CSVSRLEESVQYF. CDR3 sequence (DNA): TGCAGCGTATCGCGACTAGAGGAAAGCGTGCAGTACTTC.

The gene calls are TRBV7-9 and TRBJ2-7; D remains ambiguous. This CDR3 has 11 residues. The germline V gene encodes CDR1 SEHNR and CDR2 FQNEAQ (reference sequence). V was clipped by 2 bases and J by 6 bases, with 5 bases between them. In nucleotides, the CDR3 is TGTGCCAGCAGCTTAAGTTTCGAGCAGTACTTC. Its translation is CASSLSFEQYF.

This clonotype has a single count. Being one base from a much bigger clone, this may be a read error. V and J are TRBV27 and TRBJ1-6, with D hard to call. The CDR3 has 12 amino acids. CDR1 and CDR2 from the germline V gene are MNHEY and SMNVEV (reference sequence). This chain's CDR3 is CASSLRRGPPHF. In DNA, the CDR3 is TGTGCCAGCAGTTTACGCCGCGGGCCCCCCCACTTT.

This clonotype came up a few times. The V and J genes are TRBV20-1 and TRBJ2-7, with D unclear. Germline V gene data show CDR1 as DFQATT and CDR2 as SNEGSKA (reference sequence). The CDR3 spans 11 residues. Trimming pared 6 bases from V and 6 bases from J, leaving 12 bases between. The chain's CDR3 is CSATTDLEQYF. The CDR3 DNA follows: TGCAGTGCAACCACGGATCTCGAGCAGTACTTC.

To note about this clonotype: A junction end diverges from the germline sequence, so it may reflect a read error. DNA of the CDR3: TGTGCCAGCAGACGTGGGACAGGGGGCTCCCACGAGCAGTACTTC. Translation: CASRRGTGGSHEQYF. The rearrangement uses TRBV12-3 or TRBV12-4 and TRBJ2-7; 12 bases agree with TRBD1. The CDR3 loop spans 15 amino acids.

This clonotype appeared a single time. The gene calls are TRBV10-3 and TRBJ1-2; the match to TRBD1 covers 11 bases. CDR1 and CDR2 (germline): ENHRY, SYGVKD. The CDR3 spans 14 residues. Germline trimming cut 6 bases from V and 6 bases from J; bases unmatched to any gene: 6. The CDR3: CAIRGTGGWNGYTF. CDR3 in DNA: TGTGCCATCAGAGGGACAGGGGGATGGAATGGCTACACCTTC.

In its sample, this clonotype was seen a few times. The junction departs from the called germline gene at one end, perhaps through a read error. This chain links TRBV20-1 with TRBJ1-2; a possible D gene is TRBD1 (5 bases). Germline V CDR1 and CDR2: DFQATT, SNEGSKA (reference sequence). The CDR3 loop spans 12 amino acids. The CDR3 loop is CRAKGGDDGYTF. The CDR3 DNA reads TGCAGGGCTAAAGGAGGGGATGATGGCTACACCTTC.

The rearrangement uses TRBV20-1 and TRBJ1-1; weak D call: TRBD1 (5 bases). The CDR3 extends over 15 amino acids. CDR1 is DFQATT and CDR2 is SNEGSKA in the germline V gene (reference sequence). Trimming pared 3 bases from V and 6 bases from J, leaving 20 bases between. CDR3 coding DNA: TGCAGTGCTAGTGTACCGGGGCCGGGTGTGGCTGAAGCTTTCTTT. Protein product: CSASVPGPGVAEAFF.

This clonotype was detected a few times. The chain has TRBV29-1 and TRBJ2-4, with a weak D call TRBD1 (5 bases). Germline V gene lookup returns CDR1 SQVTM and CDR2 ANQGSEA. Trimming took 3 bases from V and 9 from J, leaving 12 bases between them. CDR3 length equals 12 residues. CDR3 in DNA: TGCAGCGTTGACCAGGGCCAGGGCATTCAGTACTTC. Translation: CSVDQGQGIQYF.

The V gene is TRBV3-1, the J gene TRBJ2-1; the match to TRBD2 covers 12 bases. The V gene's germline CDR1 is LGHDT and CDR2 YNNKEL (reference sequence). The CDR3 is made up of 18 amino acids. Unmatched junction bases numbered 7, after V lost 4 bases and J lost 0 bases. The CDR3 loop reads CASSLGGLAGSSYNEQFF. CDR3 nucleotides: TGTGCCAGCAGCCTGGGCGGACTAGCGGGAAGCTCCTACAATGAGCAGTTCTTC.

This chain connects TRBV24-1 to TRBJ2-5; TRBD1 agrees at 8 bases. Looked up from germline, CDR1 is KGHDR and CDR2 is SFDVKD. Trimming cost V 1 base and J 4 bases; bases outside gene matches: 4. The CDR3 totals 15 residues. The CDR3: CATSDFDRGGETQYF. CDR3 bases: TGTGCCACCAGTGATTTTGACAGGGGAGGAGAGACCCAGTACTTC.

A remark on this clonotype: One end of the junction does not line up with germline, which may come from a read error. This chain links TRBV6-1 with TRBJ2-4, with no clear D. The end of the DNA aligns better with TRBJ2-7, so the J call may be wrong. The CDR3 sequence is 13 residues long. The germline gives CDR1 MNHNS, CDR2 SASEGT. CDR3 sequence (DNA): TGTGCCAGCGGTGATAGATTTCCTTACGAGCAGTACTTC. Protein product: CASGDRFPYEQYF.

The gene calls are TRBV12-3 or TRBV12-4 and TRBJ2-4; possible D gene TRBD2, 5 bases. This CDR3 comprises 12 residues. V was trimmed by 2 bases and J by 9 bases, leaving 8 bases between them. The CDR3 bases are TGTGCCAGCAGTTTAAAGACTACCATTCAGTACTTC. Encoded protein: CASSLKTTIQYF.

The gene calls are TRBV6-2 or TRBV6-3 and TRBJ2-1; tentatively, D is TRBD1 (6 bases). The V end lost 2 bases, the J end lost 6 bases, and 8 bases lay between the germline ends. Germline loops: CDR1 MNHEY, CDR2 SVGEGT. The CDR3 runs to 13 residues. CDR3 nucleotides: TGTGCCAGCAGTTACACCAGGGGCAATGAGCAGTTCTTC. Its protein is CASSYTRGNEQFF.

The CDR3 coding sequence is TGTGCCAGCAGCCTTGGACAGGGGTTGCAGCCCCAGCATTTT. It translates to CASSLGQGLQPQHF. V is TRBV7-9 and J is TRBJ1-5; TRBD1 agrees at 9 bases. The length of the CDR3 is 14 residues. Germline assignment: CDR1 SEHNR and CDR2 FQNEAQ (reference sequence). The V segment lost 5 bases and the J segment 7 bases; nucleotides outside the gene matches: 6. Using reference TRBV7-9 and TRBJ1-5 for the parts outside the CDR3, the full variable domain is DTGVSQNPRHKITKRGQNVTFRCDPISEHNRLYWYRQTLGQGPEFLTYFQNEAQLEKSRLLSDRFSAERPKGSFSTLEIQRTEQGDSAMYLCASSLGQGLQPQHFGDGTRLSIL.

This CDR3 is CASRPFVGNQPQHF. CDR3 nucleotide sequence: TGTGCCAGCAGACCCTTTGTAGGCAATCAGCCCCAGCATTTT. The V call is TRBV6-2 or TRBV6-3, the J call TRBJ1-5; D remains ambiguous. Trimming took 6 bases from V and 2 from J, leaving 11 bases between them. The CDR3 spans 14 residues. Germline CDR1 MNHEY, CDR2 SVGEGT.

The V and J genes are TRBV20-1 and TRBJ1-4; D is unclear. Germline CDR1 and CDR2: DFQATT and SNEGSKA (reference sequence). This CDR3 comprises 15 residues. Trimming pared 1 base from V and 4 bases from J, leaving 13 bases between. This CDR3 is CSARVASAGNEKLFF. CDR3 coding DNA: TGCAGTGCTAGAGTGGCGTCCGCGGGTAATGAAAAACTGTTTTTT.

The CDR3 region has the DNA TGTGCCAGCAGTAGGACAGCGGGAGCCTACAATGAGCAGTTCTTC. Translated: CASSRTAGAYNEQFF. The rearrangement links TRBV27 to TRBJ2-1; TRBD2 matches at 8 bases. Trimming took 5 bases from V and 2 from J; bases not matched to a gene: 5. Germline V gene data show CDR1 as MNHEY and CDR2 as SMNVEV (reference sequence). The CDR3 sequence is 15 residues long.

This clonotype was detected a few times. The chain uses TRBV6-5 and TRBJ1-2; D possibly corresponds to TRBD1 (6 bases). The CDR3 has 14 residues. V gave up 0 bases and J gave up 6 bases, with 11 bases separating them. Per the germline V gene, CDR1 is MNHEY and CDR2 is SVGAGI. The CDR3 bases are TGTGCCAGCAGTTACTCTGGGGGCGGCGATGGCTACACCTTC. The encoded protein is CASSYSGGGDGYTF.

The chain carries TRBV10-3 and TRBJ2-7; 8 bases are shared with TRBD2. The J call is in doubt because the DNA end fits TRBJ2-5 better. Germline V gives CDR1 ENHRY, CDR2 SYGVKD. The CDR3 consists of 14 residues. This CDR3 is CAISVAGPSETQYF. As DNA, the CDR3 is TGTGCCATCAGTGTAGCGGGACCCTCAGAGACCCAGTACTTC.

This clonotype has only one observation. V usage is TRBV27 and J usage is TRBJ2-1; 7 bases are a match to TRBD2. Looked up from germline, CDR1 is MNHEY and CDR2 is SMNVEV (reference sequence). J lost 8 bases, V lost 3 bases, and 16 bases had no gene match. The CDR3 has 17 residues. The CDR3 reads CASSFRWTRGPGDEQFF. The CDR3 region has the DNA TGTGCCAGCAGTTTCAGGTGGACTAGAGGCCCCGGGGATGAGCAGTTCTTC.

The chain carries TRBV28 and TRBJ2-7; 12 bases fit TRBD2. CDR1 and CDR2 from the germline V gene are MDHEN and SYDVKM. The CDR3 is 16 amino acids. V lost 6 bases to trimming and J lost 3 bases; unmatched junction nucleotides: 9. CDR3 sequence: CASRKSSGRGVYEQYF. The CDR3, as DNA: TGTGCCAGCAGGAAATCTAGCGGGAGGGGGGTCTACGAGCAGTACTTC.

This clonotype was seen more than once but under ten times. V gene TRBV3-1 combines with J gene TRBJ2-1; possibly TRBD1 for D (5 bases). The CDR3 spans 13 residues. Germline V gene data show CDR1 as LGHDT and CDR2 as YNNKEL (reference sequence). V lost 6 bases and J lost 5, with 11 bases in between. CDR3 residues: CASSQGRNNEQFF. Written as DNA, the CDR3 is TGTGCCAGCAGTCAGGGTAGAAACAATGAGCAGTTCTTC.

This clonotype was found a few times. This chain connects TRBV5-1 to TRBJ2-5; perhaps TRBD1 as D (5 bases). The germline V and J ends were trimmed by 4 bases and 5 bases, with 9 bases remaining between them. Per the germline V gene, CDR1 is SGHRS and CDR2 is YFSETQ. There are 12 residues in the CDR3. DNA of the CDR3: TGCGCCAGCAGCGACCCAGGGGAGACCCAGTACTTC. Protein product: CASSDPGETQYF. Using reference TRBV5-1 and TRBJ2-5 for the parts outside the CDR3, the full variable domain is KAGVTQTPRYLIKTRGQQVTLSCSPISGHRSVSWYQQTPGQGLQFLFEYFSETQRNKGNFPGRFSGRQFSNSRSEMNVSTLELGDSALYLCASSDPGETQYFGPGTRLLVL.

The CDR3: CASRKEGGTSGYEQYF. The DNA of the CDR3 is TGTGCCAGTAGGAAAGAAGGGGGGACTAGCGGATACGAGCAGTACTTC. This chain uses TRBV19 with TRBJ2-7; 11 nucleotides align to TRBD2. Trimming at V came to 6 bases and at J to 4 bases, leaving 11 bases not matched to a gene. This CDR3 contains 16 residues. Germline V CDR1 and CDR2: LNHDA, SQIVND (reference sequence).

This clonotype appeared once. The chain links TRBV6-5 to TRBJ2-6; D might be TRBD1 (5 bases). Looked up from germline, CDR1 is MNHEY and CDR2 is SVGAGI. The CDR3 spans 15 residues. The V and J ends lost 0 bases and 2 bases respectively, with 5 bases between them. The DNA of the CDR3 is TGTGCCAGCAGTTACTCAGGGGCTGGGGCCAACGTCCTGACTTTC. It is translated as CASSYSGAGANVLTF.

This clonotype was seen a handful of times. J is TRBJ2-5 and V is TRBV15; 7 positions agree with TRBD2. CDR1 is LNHNV, CDR2 YYDKDF, per germline (reference sequence). The trim removed 0 bases at V and 2 bases at J, leaving 3 bases unmatched. CDR3 size: 15 residues. Here the CDR3 DNA reads TGTGCCACCAGCAGAGATCTAGCGGTACAAGAGACCCAGTACTTC. It codes for CATSRDLAVQETQYF.

This clonotype was counted between two and nine times. Here the CDR3 reads CASSLVAGDFYEQYF. CDR3 coding DNA: TGCGCCAGCAGCTTGGTAGCGGGAGATTTCTACGAGCAGTACTTC. This rearrangement joins TRBV5-1 to TRBJ2-7; 9 bases agree with TRBD2. The CDR3 spans 15 residues. V shed 0 bases and J 3 bases; nucleotides not matched to a gene: 4. CDR1 is SGHRS, CDR2 YFSETQ, per germline.